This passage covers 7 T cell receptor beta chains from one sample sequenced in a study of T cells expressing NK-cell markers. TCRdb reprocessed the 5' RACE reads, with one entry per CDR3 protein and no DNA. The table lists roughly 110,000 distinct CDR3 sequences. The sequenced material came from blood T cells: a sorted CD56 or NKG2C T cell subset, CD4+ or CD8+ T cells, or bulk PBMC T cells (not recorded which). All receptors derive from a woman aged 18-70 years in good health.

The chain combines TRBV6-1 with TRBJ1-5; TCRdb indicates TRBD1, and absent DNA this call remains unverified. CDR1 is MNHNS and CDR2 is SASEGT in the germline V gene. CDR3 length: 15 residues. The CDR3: CASSATWDTDQPQHF.

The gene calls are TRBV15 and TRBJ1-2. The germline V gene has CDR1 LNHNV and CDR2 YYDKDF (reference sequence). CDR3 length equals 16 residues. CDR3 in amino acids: CATSTWDSGGWVDYTF.

CDR3 sequence reads: CASSLRDRSFTDTQYF. The rearrangement uses TRBV4-3 and TRBJ2-3; TCRdb reports TRBD1, a call that lacks DNA to check it against. This CDR3 region has 16 residues. CDR1 is LGHNA, CDR2 YSLEER, per germline.

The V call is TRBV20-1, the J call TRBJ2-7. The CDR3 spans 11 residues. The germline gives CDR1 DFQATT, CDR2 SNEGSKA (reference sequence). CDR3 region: CSATPINEQYF.

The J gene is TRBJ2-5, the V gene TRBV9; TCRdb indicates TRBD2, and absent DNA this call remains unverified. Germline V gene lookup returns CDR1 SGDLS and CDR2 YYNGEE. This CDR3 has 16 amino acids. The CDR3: CASSVAWASGQETQYF.

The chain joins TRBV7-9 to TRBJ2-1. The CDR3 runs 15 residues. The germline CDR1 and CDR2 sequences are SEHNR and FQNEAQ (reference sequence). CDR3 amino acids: CASSLRAGVPNEQFF.

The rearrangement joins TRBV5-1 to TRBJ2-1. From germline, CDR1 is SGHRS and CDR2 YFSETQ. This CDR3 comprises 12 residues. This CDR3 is CASSLRWDEQFF.